Listed below are T cell receptor beta chains from one sample, sequenced in a study of cytomegalovirus exposure and HLA in healthy donors. Clones were sequenced by immunoSEQ multiplex PCR, and TCRdb holds only the in-frame ones, with some missing. The data hold about 130,000 clones, with around three quarters observed a single time. Sample: PBMCs. The source is a man under 40 in good health and CMV-seropositive. Each CDR3 is given with its conserved first and last residue. Each record gives: V gene, clone size, J gene, D gene, CDR3 DNA, CDR3 protein. The D gene is left open where the match is weak. Clone sizes are given selectively: once, few, many, or a class where the clone is expanded.

TRBV7-8,few,TRBJ1-2,TRBD1,TGTGCCAGCAGCTTAACGGGACAGGGCACCTATGGCTACACCTTC,CASSLTGQGTYGYTF
TRBV7-3,.,TRBJ2-5,.,TGTGCCAGCAGCCTCGATCTAGAAGAGACCCAGTACTTC,CASSLDLEETQYF
TRBV6-5,.,TRBJ2-7,TRBD1,TGTGCCAGCAGTTACCCAGGACAGGGGGCTCAGTACTTC,CASSYPGQGAQYF
TRBV9,.,TRBJ2-5,TRBD1,TGTGCCAGCAGCGCCCCAGGGGGCCGAGAGACCCAGTACTTC,CASSAPGGRETQYF
TRBV15,.,TRBJ2-5,TRBD1,TGTGCCACCAGGGGGACAGCCAAGGAGACCCAGTACTTC,CATRGTAKETQYF
TRBV25-1,.,TRBJ2-3,.,TGTGCCAGCAGTGACTATGAAGATACGCAGTATTTT,CASSDYEDTQYF
TRBV9,.,TRBJ2-1,TRBD2,TGTGCCAGCAGCGTAGACCCCACCTTAGCGGGGGGGCGCAATGAGCAGTTCTTC,CASSVDPTLAGGRNEQFF
TRBV29-1,.,TRBJ2-2,.,TGCAGCGTTCGACAATCGGCCGGGGAGCTGTTTTTT,CSVRQSAGELFF
TRBV10-1,.,TRBJ1-1,.,TGCGCCAGCAGTCCGCGGGGAGTCACTGAAGCTTTCTTT,CASSPRGVTEAFF
TRBV9,.,TRBJ1-3,.,TGTGCCAGCAGCGTAGAGCCGAGCTCTGGAAACACCATATATTTT,CASSVEPSSGNTIYF
TRBV5-6,.,TRBJ1-1,TRBD1,TGTGCCAGCAGCTTGGACAGGGGGATAGAAGCTTTCTTT,CASSLDRGIEAFF
TRBV5-1,.,TRBJ1-1,.,TGCGCCAGCAGCTTGGAGGGGTCCAACCGGGGGACTGAAGCTTTCTTT,CASSLEGSNRGTEAFF
TRBV6-5,.,TRBJ2-7,.,TGTGCCAGCAGTTACACGACGACATTAGACTACGAGCAGTACTTC,CASSYTTTLDYEQYF
TRBV27,.,TRBJ1-5,.,TGTGCCAGCACGACAGCCGGGTTAAATCAGCCCCAGCATTTT,CASTTAGLNQPQHF
TRBV29-1,.,TRBJ1-1,TRBD1,TGCAGCGGTGGGCTGACAGGGGTGAACACTGAAGCTTTCTTT,CSGGLTGVNTEAFF
TRBV12-5,.,TRBJ1-1,.,TGTGCTAGTGGGTTAACAGCGAACACTGAAGCTTTCTTT,CASGLTANTEAFF
TRBV19,.,TRBJ2-1,.,TGTGCCAGTAGGACACAGGGCGATGAGCAGTTCTTC,CASRTQGDEQFF
TRBV11-2,.,TRBJ2-1,TRBD1,TGTGCCAGCAGCTTAGATCCCAGGGGGCACGATGAGCAGTTCTTC,CASSLDPRGHDEQFF
TRBV29-1,.,TRBJ1-5,.,TGCAGCGTTGTAGGGGCGGACGATCAGCCCCAGCATTTT,CSVVGADDQPQHF
TRBV19,once,TRBJ1-5,TRBD1,TGTGCCAGTAGGCAGGACAGGGTGAGTCAGCCCCAGCATTTT,CASRQDRVSQPQHF
TRBV10-3,few,TRBJ2-2,TRBD2,TGTGCCATCAGTGAGTCAGGACTAGCACTCCCCCTCACCGGGGAGCTGTTTTTT,CAISESGLALPLTGELFF
TRBV19,.,TRBJ2-1,TRBD1,TGTGCCAGTAGTATCCTCCGACAGGGGGATTACTACAATGAGCAGTTCTTC,CASSILRQGDYYNEQFF
TRBV19,once,TRBJ2-7,.,TGTGCCAGTAGTGCCCGTGCGGGGGCAGCGGTGAGGTCCTACGAGCAGTACTTC,CASSARAGAAVRSYEQYF